This T cell receptor beta chain was retrieved from a study of lymphopenia after photon versus proton radiotherapy. Study outcomes and limitations: Survival link was tested only in deceased patients; proton benefit remains a possibility. Oligoclonal CD8+ Temra expansion after nadir drove photon patients' diversity drop. Relative stability marked proton patients; photon patients lost diversity and naive cells.

V gave up 0 bases and J gave up 1 base, with 7 bases separating them. The V gene's germline CDR1 is LGHNA and CDR2 YSLEER. CDR3 length equals 14 residues. Produced via immunoSEQ multiplex PCR; TCRdb's table is partial and in-frame only. The repertoire has 75,000 or so clones, around four fifths of them found once; the top ten carry about 1.3%. Turning to this clone: No antigen is known for it.

Sample: peripheral blood, taken from a patient treated with proton-based radiotherapy. The chain recombines TRBV4-3 with TRBJ2-7; D remains ambiguous. The TCR comes from a man aged 60 to 75 with pancreatic cancer. CDR3 loop: CASSQDSVSYEQYF. CDR3 nucleotides: TGCGCCAGCAGCCAAGATTCAGTTTCCTACGAGCAGTACTTC.